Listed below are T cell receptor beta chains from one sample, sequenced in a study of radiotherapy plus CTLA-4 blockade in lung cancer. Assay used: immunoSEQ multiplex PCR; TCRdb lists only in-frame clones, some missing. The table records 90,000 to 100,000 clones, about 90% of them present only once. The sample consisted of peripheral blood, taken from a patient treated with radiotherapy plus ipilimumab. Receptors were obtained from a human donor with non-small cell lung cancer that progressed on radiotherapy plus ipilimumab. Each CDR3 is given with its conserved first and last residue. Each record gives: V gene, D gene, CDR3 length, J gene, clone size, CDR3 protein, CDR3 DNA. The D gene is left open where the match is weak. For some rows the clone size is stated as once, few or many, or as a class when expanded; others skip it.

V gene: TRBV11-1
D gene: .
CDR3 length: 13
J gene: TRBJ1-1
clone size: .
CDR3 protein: CASSSTENTEAFF
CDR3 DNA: TGTGCCAGCAGCTCGACAGAAAACACTGAAGCTTTCTTT

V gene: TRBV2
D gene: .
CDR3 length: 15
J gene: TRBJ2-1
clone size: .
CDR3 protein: CASRTVGLANNEQFF
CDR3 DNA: TGTGCCAGCAGGACCGTAGGGCTAGCGAACAATGAGCAGTTCTTC

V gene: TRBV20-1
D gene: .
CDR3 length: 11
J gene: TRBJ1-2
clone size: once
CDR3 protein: CSARVPEGYTF
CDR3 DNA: TGCAGTGCTAGAGTGCCCGAGGGCTACACCTTC

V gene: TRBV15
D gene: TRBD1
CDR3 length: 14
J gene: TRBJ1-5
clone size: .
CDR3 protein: CATSLSTGNQPQHF
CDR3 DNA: TGTGCCACCAGCCTCTCGACAGGGAATCAGCCCCAGCATTTT

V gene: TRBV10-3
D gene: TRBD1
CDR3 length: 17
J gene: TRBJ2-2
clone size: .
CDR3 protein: CAIRLSGQGAGTGELFF
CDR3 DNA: TGTGCCATCAGATTATCGGGACAGGGGGCTGGGACCGGGGAGCTGTTTTTT

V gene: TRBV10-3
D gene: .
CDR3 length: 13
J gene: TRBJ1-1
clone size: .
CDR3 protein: CAIKGVSNTEAFF
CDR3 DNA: TGTGCCATCAAAGGCGTCTCGAACACTGAAGCTTTCTTT

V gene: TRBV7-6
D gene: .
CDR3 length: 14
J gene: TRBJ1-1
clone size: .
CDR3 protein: CASRSSLTNTEAFF
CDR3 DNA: TGTGCCAGCAGAAGTTCATTGACGAACACTGAAGCTTTCTTT

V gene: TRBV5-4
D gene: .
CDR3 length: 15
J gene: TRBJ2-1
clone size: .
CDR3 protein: CASSLAAGLINEQFF
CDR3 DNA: TGTGCCAGCAGCTTGGCGGCGGGACTCATAAATGAGCAGTTCTTC

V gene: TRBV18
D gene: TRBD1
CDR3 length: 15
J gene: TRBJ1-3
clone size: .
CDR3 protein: CASSSPTGLQNTIYF
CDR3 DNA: TGTGCCAGCTCATCCCCGACAGGGCTTCAGAACACCATATATTTT

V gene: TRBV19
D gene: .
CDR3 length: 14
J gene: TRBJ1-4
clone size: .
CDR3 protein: CASSILGSNEKLFF
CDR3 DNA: TGTGCCAGTAGTATCCTAGGGTCTAATGAAAAACTGTTTTTT

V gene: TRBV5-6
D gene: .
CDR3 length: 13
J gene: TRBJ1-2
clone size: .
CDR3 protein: CASSLAGYYGYTF
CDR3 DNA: TGTGCCAGCAGCTTGGCTGGGTATTATGGCTACACCTTC

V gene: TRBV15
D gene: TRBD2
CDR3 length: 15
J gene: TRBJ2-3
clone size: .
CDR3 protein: CATSEGTRGWDTQYF
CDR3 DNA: TGTGCCACCAGCGAGGGGACTAGGGGTTGGGATACGCAGTATTTT

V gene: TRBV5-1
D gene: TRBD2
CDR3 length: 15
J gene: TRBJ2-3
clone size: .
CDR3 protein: CASSWTSGSPDTQYF
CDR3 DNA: TGCGCCAGCAGCTGGACTAGCGGGAGCCCAGATACGCAGTATTTT

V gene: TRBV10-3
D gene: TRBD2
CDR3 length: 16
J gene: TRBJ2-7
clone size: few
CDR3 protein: CAISTPGLAGSYEQYF
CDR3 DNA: TGTGCCATCAGTACGCCGGGACTAGCGGGATCATACGAGCAGTACTTC

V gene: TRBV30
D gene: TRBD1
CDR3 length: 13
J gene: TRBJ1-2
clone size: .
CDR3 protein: CAWSVRQGDGYTF
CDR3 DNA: TGTGCCTGGAGTGTACGGCAGGGGGATGGCTACACCTTC

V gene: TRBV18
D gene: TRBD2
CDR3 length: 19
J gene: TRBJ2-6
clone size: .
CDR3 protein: CASSRTENSGLSGANVLTF
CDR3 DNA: TGTGCCAGCTCACGAACGGAGAATAGCGGGCTCTCTGGGGCCAACGTCCTGACTTTC

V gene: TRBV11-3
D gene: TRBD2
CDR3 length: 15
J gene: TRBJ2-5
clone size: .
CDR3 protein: CASSLGTSGTETQYF
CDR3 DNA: TGTGCCAGCAGCTTAGGGACTAGCGGGACGGAGACCCAGTACTTC

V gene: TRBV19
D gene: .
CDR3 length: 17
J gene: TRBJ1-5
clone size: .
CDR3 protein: CASSIPSQGKSNQPQHF
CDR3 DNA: TGTGCCAGTAGTATTCCTTCCCAGGGGAAGAGCAATCAGCCCCAGCATTTT

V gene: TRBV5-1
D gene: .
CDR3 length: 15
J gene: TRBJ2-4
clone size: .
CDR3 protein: CASSFDAGSFSIQYF
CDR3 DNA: TGCGCCAGCAGCTTCGATGCCGGATCGTTTTCCATTCAGTACTTC

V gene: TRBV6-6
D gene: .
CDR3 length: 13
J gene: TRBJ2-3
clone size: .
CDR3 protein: CASSYPTPPTQYF
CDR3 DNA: TGTGCCAGCAGTTACCCAACCCCCCCAACGCAGTATTTT

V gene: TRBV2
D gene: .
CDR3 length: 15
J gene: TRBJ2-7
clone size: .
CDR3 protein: CASREGGLVPYEQYF
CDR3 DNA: TGTGCCAGCAGGGAAGGAGGGCTCGTTCCCTACGAGCAGTACTTC

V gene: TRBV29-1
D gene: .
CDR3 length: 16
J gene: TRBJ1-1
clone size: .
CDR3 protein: CSVGPTFPRMNTEAFF
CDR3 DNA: TGCAGCGTTGGCCCCACTTTCCCCCGCATGAACACTGAAGCTTTCTTT

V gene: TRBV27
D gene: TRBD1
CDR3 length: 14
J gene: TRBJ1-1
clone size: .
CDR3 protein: CASSIGGLGTEAFF
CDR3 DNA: TGTGCCAGCAGTATAGGGGGCTTGGGCACTGAAGCTTTCTTT

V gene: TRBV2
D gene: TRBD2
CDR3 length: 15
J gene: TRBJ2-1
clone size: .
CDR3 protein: CASRRLAGGWNEQFF
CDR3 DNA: TGTGCCAGCAGGCGACTAGCGGGAGGGTGGAATGAGCAGTTCTTC

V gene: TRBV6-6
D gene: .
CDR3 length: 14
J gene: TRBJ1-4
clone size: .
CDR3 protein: CASSCGQYNEKLFF
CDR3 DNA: TGTGCCAGCAGTTGCGGACAATATAATGAAAAACTGTTTTTT

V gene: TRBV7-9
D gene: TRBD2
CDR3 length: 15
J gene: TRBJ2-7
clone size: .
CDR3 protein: CASSPRLADSYEQYF
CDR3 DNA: TGTGCCAGCAGCCCGAGACTAGCGGATTCCTACGAGCAGTACTTC

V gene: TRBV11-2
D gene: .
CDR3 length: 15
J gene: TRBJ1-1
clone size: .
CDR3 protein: CASSLDPGRYTEAFF
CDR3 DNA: TGTGCCAGCAGCTTAGATCCAGGGCGGTACACTGAAGCTTTCTTT

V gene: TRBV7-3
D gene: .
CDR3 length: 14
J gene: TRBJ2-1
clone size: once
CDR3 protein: CASSLNSGQYEQFF
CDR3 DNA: TGTGCCAGCAGCTTAAATTCCGGACAGTATGAGCAGTTCTTC

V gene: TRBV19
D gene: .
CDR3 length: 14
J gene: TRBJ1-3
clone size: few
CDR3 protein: CASKVDFSGNTIYF
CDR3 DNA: TGTGCCAGTAAGGTGGACTTCTCTGGAAACACCATATATTTT

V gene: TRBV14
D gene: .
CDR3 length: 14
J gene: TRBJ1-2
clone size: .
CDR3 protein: CASSRQTANYGYTF
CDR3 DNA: TGTGCCAGCAGCCGACAAACCGCTAACTATGGCTACACCTTC

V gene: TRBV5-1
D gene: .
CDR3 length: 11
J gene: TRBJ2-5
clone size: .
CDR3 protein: CASSSGETQYF
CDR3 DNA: TGCGCCAGCAGCTCAGGAGAGACCCAGTACTTC

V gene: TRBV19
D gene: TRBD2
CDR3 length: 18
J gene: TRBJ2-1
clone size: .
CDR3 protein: CASSLRGGSVSEGNEQFF
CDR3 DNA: TGTGCCAGTAGTCTCCGAGGCGGGAGTGTAAGTGAAGGGAATGAGCAGTTCTTC

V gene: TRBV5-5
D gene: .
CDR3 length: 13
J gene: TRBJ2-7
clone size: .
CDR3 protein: CASSLAGASEQYF
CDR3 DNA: TGTGCCAGCAGCTTGGCAGGGGCCAGCGAGCAGTACTTC

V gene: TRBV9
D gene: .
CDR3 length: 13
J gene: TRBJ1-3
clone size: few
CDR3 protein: CASSGGQTGTIYF
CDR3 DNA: TGTGCCAGCAGCGGCGGACAGACGGGCACCATATATTTT

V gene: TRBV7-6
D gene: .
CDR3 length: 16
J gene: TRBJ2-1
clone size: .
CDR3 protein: CASSPAWVIDNNEQFF
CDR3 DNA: TGTGCCAGCAGCCCAGCCTGGGTCATCGACAACAATGAGCAGTTCTTC

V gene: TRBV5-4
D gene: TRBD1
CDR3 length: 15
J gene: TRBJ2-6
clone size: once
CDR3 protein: CASSDLTDRVGVLTF
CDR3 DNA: TGTGCCAGCAGCGATCTAACGGACAGGGTGGGCGTCCTGACTTTC

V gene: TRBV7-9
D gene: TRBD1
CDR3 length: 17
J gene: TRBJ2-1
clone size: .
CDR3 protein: CASSHGAGGLSYNEQFF
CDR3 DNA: TGTGCCAGCAGCCATGGAGCAGGGGGCCTCTCCTACAATGAGCAGTTCTTC

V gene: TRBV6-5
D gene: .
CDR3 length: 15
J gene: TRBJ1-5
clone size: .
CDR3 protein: CASSPGQVGNQPQHF
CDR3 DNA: TGTGCCAGCAGCCCCGGGCAGGTCGGGAATCAGCCCCAGCATTTT

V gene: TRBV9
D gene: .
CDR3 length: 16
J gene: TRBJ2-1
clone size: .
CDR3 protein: CASSGSDGSYFGEQFF
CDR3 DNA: TGTGCCAGCAGCGGTTCGGACGGGAGTTATTTTGGGGAGCAGTTCTTC

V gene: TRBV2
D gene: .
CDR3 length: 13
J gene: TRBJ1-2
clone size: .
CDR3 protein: CASSPTVNYGYTF
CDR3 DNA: TGTGCCAGCAGTCCGACAGTAAACTATGGCTACACCTTC

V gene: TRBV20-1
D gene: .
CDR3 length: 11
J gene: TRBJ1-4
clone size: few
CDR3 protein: CSAPVREKLFF
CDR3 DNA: TGCAGTGCTCCCGTTCGGGAAAAACTGTTTTTT

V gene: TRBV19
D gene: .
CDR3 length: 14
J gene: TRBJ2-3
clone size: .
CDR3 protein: CASRPLAHTDTQYF
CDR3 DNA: TGTGCCAGTAGGCCGCTAGCGCACACAGATACGCAGTATTTT